This T cell receptor beta chain appears in the sequencing data of a study of blood T cell repertoires in COVID-19. Study-wide background: Sites across the United States, Italy and Spain contributed samples from acute and convalescent COVID-19.

Sequencing used immunoSEQ multiplex PCR; TCRdb keeps in-frame clones, though not all of them. The table lists roughly 150,000 clones, roughly 90% of them singletons. V gave up 0 bases and J gave up 1 base, with 3 bases separating them. This CDR3 is built from 14 residues. Germline values: CDR1 KGHSH, CDR2 LQKENI. This clonotype was sampled from a man aged 45-65 years who had recovered from COVID-19. Sequencing used PBMCs or T cells enriched from blood (not recorded which). J is TRBJ2-2 and V is TRBV18; D remains ambiguous. The DNA for the CDR3 is TGTGCCAGCTCACCACCTCTGAACACCGGGGAGCTGTTTTTT. Amino acids: CASSPPLNTGELFF.